This T cell receptor (beta chain) was profiled in a study of T-cell reconstitution after alpha-beta-depleted transplantation in children. Trimming left V 3 bases short and J 4 bases short, with 10 bases between. The germline CDR1 and CDR2 sequences are SQVTM and ANQGSEA. CDR3 length equals 13 residues. This clonotype was seen ten or more times. Its antigen is still unknown. General observations from the study: Newly made T cells mostly supplied T-cell counts and diversity one year after transplant. After transplant, at about two months, alpha-beta T cells were reportedly derived from several hundred expanded graft clones. There were some patients whose high TCRbeta diversity at day 60 came from surviving recipient T cells and thymic progenitors.

A library of TCRbeta sequences, prepared with unique molecular identifiers, was generated. Each CDR3 protein gets one entry after TCRdb re-called the PCR reads with MiXCR. The table includes hundreds of thousands of distinct CDR3 sequences, 6% to 10% detected once. The sequenced sample was peripheral blood, obtained 360 days after TCRalphabeta/CD19-depleted stem cell transplant. The V and J genes are TRBV29-1 and TRBJ2-1; D perhaps matches TRBD1 (5 bases). The origin of this receptor is a female patient aged 2-9 years who had a stem cell transplant for Fanconi anemia, so the T cells may come from the graft donor. CDR3 region: CSVETATYNEQFF. The CDR3, as DNA: TGCAGCGTTGAGACAGCCACATACAATGAGCAGTTCTTC.